This TCR beta chain was captured by sequencing in a study of regulatory T cells in long-lasting Graves disease. Study-wide points: Among samples with persistent disease, TRBV28, TRBJ1-2 and TRBJ2-5 were favored.

Time point described: newly diagnosed GD, antithyroid drugs for less than 3 months. Researchers made the TCR library from RNA that was extracted from PBMCs. This clonotype was recorded many times. The antigen is not known. Library construction for TCR beta used iRepertoire HTBI primers and Arm-PCR of CDR3 regions. Original methodology: Samples collectively showed fewer than 80 TRBV and 14 TRBJ segments. TCRdb reprocessed the multiplex PCR reads with MiXCR, giving one entry per CDR3 protein. The V and J calls and clone size are TCRdb's, not the authors'. This sample has around 250,000 distinct CDR3 sequences, with 20% to 25% found just once. The CDR3 runs 16 residues. In germline, CDR1 is KGHSH, CDR2 LQKENI. After removal of 3 bases from V and 4 bases from J, the junction contained 11 bases not matched to a gene.

The clonotype was recovered from a female donor with Graves disease. This specimen consisted of peripheral blood mononuclear cells (PBMCs), obtained at new diagnosis, from a patient treated with antithyroid drugs. The chain recombines TRBV18 with TRBJ2-7; the match to TRBD1 covers 8 bases. The CDR3 protein is CASSPDRGRGLYEQYF. The CDR3 coding sequence is TGTGCCAGCTCACCCGACAGGGGCCGCGGCCTATACGAGCAGTACTTC.